The rows below give T cell receptor beta chains drawn from one sample of a study of regulatory T cells in long-lasting Graves disease. MiXCR, run by TCRdb on the multiplex PCR reads, gives a single entry per CDR3 protein. The sample lists about 660,000 distinct CDR3 sequences; 25% to 30% were seen once. Here the sequenced sample was peripheral blood mononuclear cells (PBMCs), taken when the disease was refractory, from a patient treated with antithyroid drugs. Source of these receptors: a female donor with Graves disease. The CDR3 runs from the conserved cysteine through the conserved F or W. D genes are given only for firm matches. Part of the rows lack a size; the others show once, few, many or a class for expanded clones.

v_call	d_call	j_call	clone_size	cdr3_nt	cdr3_aa
TRBV6-2/TRBV6-3	TRBD1	TRBJ1-2	many	TGTGCCAGCAGTTCGCCCGTCGCTCGGACAGGGATAAACTATGGCTACACCTTC	CASSSPVARTGINYGYTF
TRBV10-2	NA	TRBJ1-2	few	TGCGCCAGCAGTTCAGGGAGGGGGTATGAGGACTATGGCTACACCTTC	CASSSGRGYEDYGYTF
TRBV12-3/TRBV12-4	TRBD1	TRBJ1-2	many	TGTGCCAGCAGTTTAAGGGCAGGGGGATATGGCTACACCTTC	CASSLRAGGYGYTF
TRBV12-3/TRBV12-4	NA	TRBJ2-7	few	TGTGCCAGCAGTTTTGACAGGATTTCCTACGAGCAGTACTTC	CASSFDRISYEQYF
TRBV2	NA	TRBJ1-1	many	TGTGCCAGCAGTGAAAACAGGGCTGTTTCCACTGAAGCTTTCTTT	CASSENRAVSTEAFF
TRBV6-1	NA	TRBJ2-7	NA	TGTGCCAGCAGTCAGCTCATACCGGGAGAGCAGTACTTC	CASSQLIPGEQYF
TRBV28	NA	TRBJ2-7	many	TGTGCCAGCAGTTGGAAGGTTTTAGTCTACCACGAGCAGTACTTC	CASSWKVLVYHEQYF
TRBV6-1	NA	TRBJ1-1	NA	TGTGCCAGCAGGGACGGGGAAACTGAAGCTTTCTTT	CASRDGETEAFF
TRBV3-1	NA	TRBJ2-7	once	TGTGCCAGCAGCCAAGGCCCCGTTTTGGCAGGGACGCACATCTGGGAGCAGTACTTC	CASSQGPVLAGTHIWEQYF
TRBV27	TRBD2	TRBJ2-5	few	TGTGCCAGCAAGGGTAGCGGGAGGGAGACCCAGTACTTC	CASKGSGRETQYF
TRBV29-1	NA	TRBJ2-7	NA	TGCAGCGTTGAACCGCAGGGCCTGCACGAGCAGTACTTC	CSVEPQGLHEQYF
TRBV3-1	NA	TRBJ1-1	NA	TGTGCCAGCAGCCAGGCAGGGTCTCGGGGGTACACTGAAGCTTTCTTT	CASSQAGSRGYTEAFF
TRBV6-4	NA	TRBJ2-6	few	TGTGCCAGCAAAATGATTTCTGGGGCCAACGTCCTGACTTTC	CASKMISGANVLTF
TRBV15	NA	TRBJ1-2	few	TGTGCCACCAGCAGAGATTATGGCTACACCTTC	CATSRDYGYTF
TRBV6-1	NA	TRBJ1-1	NA	TGTGCCAGCACCCTCGATGGGGTGAGGAACACTGAAGCTTTCTTT	CASTLDGVRNTEAFF